Detailed here is one T cell receptor beta chain. Its antigen remains unidentified. The input lacks base qualities; no much larger clone sits a single base away. For deep sequencing of PBMC libraries, mostly 450 to 500 ng of input genomic DNA was used, and six replicates were run per sample. Following the manufacturer's instructions, the team built TCRbeta libraries using the immunoSEQ hsTCRbeta kit. An Illumina NovaSeq 6000 S4 flow cell was used to sequence the final libraries, which had first been combined to 3 nM. In the original analysis: Raw data preprocessing and quality control were performed with the immunoSEQ Analyzer. The analysis was restricted to productive rearrangements, with each unique CDR3 amino acid sequence defining a clonotype. Repertoire clonality was estimated as the Gini-Simpson index, computed with the R package tcR. Gini indices were compared with Student's t test, and associations with tumor size change were assessed by Pearson correlation. TCRdb took this table from immuneACCESS and kept in-frame rearrangements with V and J called. Such tables lack part of the clones; where checked against another copy, unresolved V genes explain under half of the gap, and the rest is unexplained. Clone size and the V and J calls come from that table; the DNA yielded D and trimming. The sample has approximately 17,000 clones on record, 55% to 75% of them singletons. Around 3% of the sample is taken by the ten largest.

The sample's time point label, in plain terms: before neoadjuvant nivolumab. Patients had been newly diagnosed with stage II-IVA oral cavity squamous cell carcinoma, and no prior systemic or radiation treatment had been given to the patients. The cohort was made up of patients with locally advanced, HPV-negative oral cavity squamous cell carcinoma. Peripheral blood mononuclear cells were analyzed directly, without maintenance or expansion in culture. The samples were obtained from a longitudinal correlative study of a single-arm phase II trial testing neoadjuvant nivolumab in oral cavity squamous cell carcinoma. Subject-matched pre- and post-treatment PBMCs and tumors from three responders and three non-responders underwent genomic DNA-based TCRbeta sequencing. Peripheral blood mononuclear cells were collected before nivolumab treatment and were collected again after treatment, at the time of surgery. The Maxwell RSC DNA from Cells kit was used to isolate genomic DNA from PBMCs.

V and J are truncated by 3 bases and 6 bases respectively, leaving an intervening sequence of 18 bases. CDR1 and CDR2 were assigned from the germline V gene (reference sequence) as GTSNPN and SVGIG. The CDR3 contains 15 residues, cysteine and phenylalanine counted. Left in the record is the CDR3 DNA by itself, 45 bases read in frame from the first base. The data were taken from a study of neoadjuvant anti-PD-1 for oral cavity cancer (dated by TCRdb to the early 2020s). Background for the entire study: Patients mostly received three to four biweekly doses of nivolumab at 3 mg/kg before curative-intent surgical resection. Patients with complete response, partial response or stable disease by RECIST 1.1 were defined as responders, whereas patients with progression were defined as non-responders. The parent correlative cohort included 11 to 13 patients, with a 33% response rate. Patients who did not progress were given a fourth nivolumab dose at about day 43 and had definitive surgical resection on days 50-56. Study-wide conclusions, independent of this receptor: After neoadjuvant nivolumab, significantly higher T cell clonality (Gini index) was found within PBMCs in non-responders than in responders. The TCR analyses had only a few patients in each response group, and the authors called for validation in larger cohorts. A higher pretreatment blood Treg/Th17 ratio correlated with both higher pretreatment blood TCRbeta clonality and lower post-treatment tumor TCRbeta clonality.

This receptor was identified in a person aged 40 to 85 with oral cavity squamous cell carcinoma. This chain is built from TRBV30 and TRBJ1-5; a tentative D call is TRBD1 (6 bases match). The sequenced sample was PBMCs, obtained before nivolumab (anti-PD-1) treatment. The CDR3 is CAWSWAGAGTQPQHF. The DNA sequence is as follows: TGTGCCTGGAGCTGGGCGGGGGCAGGGACTCAGCCCCAGCATTTT. Here the CDR3 is joined to the reference TRBV30 and TRBJ1-5 genes, and the full variable domain is: SQTIHQWPATLVQPVGSPLSLECTVEGTSNPNLYWYRQAAGRGLQLLFYSVGIGQISSEVPQNLSASRPQDRQFILSSKKLLLSDSGFYLCAWSWAGAGTQPQHFGDGTRLSIL.